These 4 T cell receptor beta chains were all obtained from the same sample, sequenced in a study of cytomegalovirus exposure and HLA in healthy donors. The PCR used 60 Vbeta and 13 Jbeta primers. Method: immunoSEQ multiplex PCR; TCRdb's copy keeps in-frame clones and lacks some. The sample contains about 170,000 clones, about 80% of which appear only once. Specimen: PBMCs. The origin of the receptors is a woman aged 45-59 years in good health and CMV-seropositive.

This chain links TRBV9 with TRBJ2-1, with 9 bases fitting TRBD2. V dropped 5 bases and J dropped 3; count of bases not matched to a gene: 3. CDR3 length: 14 residues. Germline CDR1 and CDR2: SGDLS and YYNGEE. CDR3 in amino acids: CASSSGGYYNEQFF. CDR3 DNA: TGTGCCAGCAGTAGCGGGGGTTACTACAATGAGCAGTTCTTC.

In this sample, this clone turned up once. The V gene is TRBV11-2, the J gene TRBJ2-7; a possible D gene is TRBD1 (6 bases). This CDR3 is 14 amino acids long. The germline gives CDR1 SGHAT, CDR2 FQNNGV. V dropped 4 bases and J dropped 0 bases, with 10 bases sitting between them. The CDR3 DNA reads as TGTGCCAGCAGCTGGGACACCTCCTCCTACGAGCAGTACTTC. Protein sequence: CASSWDTSSYEQYF.

This clone was recorded only once. The J gene is TRBJ2-6, the V gene TRBV19; no clear D gene. The germline V gene has CDR1 LNHDA and CDR2 SQIVND (reference sequence). The CDR3 consists of 14 residues. Deletions cut 7 bases from V and 0 bases from J, with 7 bases between. The CDR3: CASNILSGANVLTF. The CDR3 nucleotides read TGTGCCAGTAACATCCTCTCTGGGGCCAACGTCCTGACTTTC.

Only one count was recorded for this clone. This chain uses TRBV9 with TRBJ2-2; 11 bases line up with TRBD2. This CDR3 spans 17 amino acids. Trimming at V came to 0 bases and at J to 4 bases, leaving 5 bases not matched to a gene. CDR1 is SGDLS and CDR2 is YYNGEE in the germline V gene. CDR3 residues: CASSVGTSGSLTGELFF. In DNA form, the CDR3 reads TGTGCCAGCAGCGTAGGCACTAGCGGGAGCCTCACCGGGGAGCTGTTTTTT.